The rows below give T cell receptor beta chains drawn from one sample of a study of cytomegalovirus exposure and HLA in healthy donors. The data were produced by immunoSEQ multiplex PCR, yet TCRdb's version contains in-frame clones alone and is incomplete. Of about 110,000 clones listed, more than 9.5% are singletons. Sequencing was performed on PBMCs. All receptors derive from a middle-aged man in good health and CMV-seropositive. Both conserved end residues are part of each CDR3. A D gene is named only where the DNA matches it firmly. Part of the rows lack a size; the others show once, few, many or a class for expanded clones.

CDR3 protein,clone size,D gene,V gene
CASSLADTDTDTQYF,-,-,TRBV7-9
CASSARLAAETQYF,few,TRBD2,TRBV7-6
CTSSHCPQGHGQYF,-,-,TRBV1
CASSLSGSTDTQYF,few,-,TRBV7-3
CASSSTIQETQYF,-,-,TRBV7-7
CASRFREGNNEQFF,-,TRBD2,TRBV19
CASSAGTSPYEQYF,-,-,TRBV9
CASSRGGQGNAFF,few,-,TRBV4-3
CANSFGTTYEQYF,few,TRBD2,TRBV10-3
CASSTGQGASVVTEAFF,-,TRBD1,TRBV19
CAISESVASGSADTQYF,-,TRBD2,TRBV10-3
CASSQPQGYNGYTF,few,-,TRBV4-2
CASSGTGLGEAFF,few,TRBD1,TRBV10-2
CASSWGGARSGELFF,few,-,TRBV5-6
CAWSAGPGGQPQHF,-,-,TRBV30
CASSLDRGTEAFF,-,-,TRBV11-2
CASTPRLADYPNYNEQFF,few,TRBD2,TRBV7-8
CASSRQGYEQYF,-,TRBD1,TRBV6-5
CASSAYGTGEDRTQYF,-,TRBD1,TRBV9
CASSGAGTGVQRNTEAFF,-,TRBD1,TRBV25-1
CASRGRESNTEAFF,few,-,TRBV6-5
CASSVEGVRDTQYF,few,-,TRBV9
CATSRDRLAGGGTDTQYF,few,TRBD2,TRBV15
CASSVAGGYQETQYF,few,-,TRBV9
CASSQGVAADSGNTIYF,-,-,TRBV7-9
CASTNRGGSTGELFF,-,TRBD2,TRBV11-2
CAISEIGNTIYF,few,-,TRBV10-3
CSAERSYEQYF,-,-,TRBV20-1
CASTRGQGQPQHF,-,TRBD1,TRBV19
CASSLTPDQNTEAFF,-,-,TRBV7-2
CASGRGQTDTQYF,-,TRBD1,TRBV28
CASSSTSGSQETQYF,-,TRBD2,TRBV5-1
CASTSPRTASNQPQHF,-,-,TRBV21-1
CASSWGTSGFTDTQYF,few,TRBD2,TRBV5-8
CASSQLNAGGGYTGELFF,-,-,TRBV4-3
CASSTGLAGTYEQYF,-,TRBD2,TRBV7-2
CASSFETDPMNTEAFF,-,-,TRBV6-5
CASSLGTSGSNEQFF,-,TRBD2,TRBV4-3
CASSSGLADYNEQFF,few,TRBD2,TRBV5-1